These T cell receptor beta chains were read from a single sample in a study of brain T cells in children with intractable seizures. The protocol was immunoSEQ multiplex PCR, while the TCRdb copy is restricted to in-frame clones and leaves out a portion. The sample carries just under 65,000 clones, about 96% recorded once. The specimen was peripheral blood, collected at surgery. The receptors come from a boy in the first two years of life with focal cortical dysplasia and intractable seizures. CDR3s include the opening cysteine and the closing phenylalanine or tryptophan. The order of the fields is J gene, clone size, CDR3 length, V gene, CDR3 protein. Rows give clone size only sometimes, using once, few, many, or a class for an expanded clone.

>TRBJ1-2|.|16|TRBV11-1
CASSPFTRTAYYGYTF
>TRBJ2-4|.|13|TRBV10-1
CASGREAKNIQYF
>TRBJ2-7|.|13|TRBV6-6
CASSYPEHYEQYF
>TRBJ1-3|.|15|TRBV9
CASSVGSASGNTIYF
>TRBJ2-1|once|15|TRBV3-1/TRBV3-2
CASSQDVTSVNEQFF
>TRBJ1-6|.|15|TRBV11-2
CASSHFPGGDSPLHF
>TRBJ1-4|once|15|TRBV21-1
CASSPGLGGDEKLFF
>TRBJ2-1|few|16|TRBV19
CASSIRTSGGYNEQFF
>TRBJ2-7|.|12|TRBV11-2
CASSLLPYEQYF
>TRBJ1-4|once|19|TRBV7-6
CASSLDPPWSSRLNEKLFF
>TRBJ2-5|.|16|TRBV4-1
CASSQETAGGWETQYF
>TRBJ2-2|.|17|TRBV5-1
CASSLGALGVRTGELFF
>TRBJ1-1|.|14|TRBV5-1
CASRVDRQNTEAFF
>TRBJ1-1|once|14|TRBV9
CASSARRRDTEAFF
>TRBJ2-7|.|13|TRBV14
CASSRTGGYEQYF
>TRBJ1-1|.|11|TRBV6-6
CASSQDTEAFF
>TRBJ2-2|.|14|TRBV4-2
CASSQAGAVGELFF
>TRBJ2-7|.|16|TRBV4-1
CASSQAADGPFYEQYF
>TRBJ1-5|.|16|TRBV4-1
CASSQLLYTNNQPQHF
>TRBJ2-7|.|15|TRBV5-1
CASSLESRASYEQYF
>TRBJ2-5|.|16|TRBV5-6
CASSFGLTGVGETQYF
>TRBJ1-5|.|19|TRBV21-1
CASSKVGEKWTGSNQPQHF